Presented here are 9 T cell receptor beta chains from one specimen sequenced in a study of blood T cell repertoires in COVID-19. Clones were sequenced by immunoSEQ multiplex PCR, and TCRdb holds only the in-frame ones, with some missing. The table lists some 150,000 clones, around nine tenths of them singletons, with about 1.5% in the top ten. The sequenced sample consisted of peripheral blood. The receptor source for this set is a human donor in a cohort sampled during active COVID-19.

This chain links TRBV5-8 with TRBJ1-1, with 9 bases fitting TRBD1. The CDR3 consists of 13 residues. Germline V CDR1 and CDR2: SGHTS, YDEGEE. V shed 4 bases, J shed 9 bases, and the junction held 7 bases outside the gene matches. As DNA, the CDR3 is TGTGCCAGCAGCGCACAGGGGGCCCCAAAAGCTTTCTTT. This translates into CASSAQGAPKAFF.

V gene TRBV30 combines with J gene TRBJ1-6; no definite D call. The germline V gene encodes CDR1 GTSNPN and CDR2 SVGIG (reference sequence). V lost 3 bases and J lost 6, with 9 bases in between. This CDR3 comprises 13 residues. As DNA, the CDR3 is TGTGCCTGGAGCGTTGGCAGTAATTCACCCCTCCACTTT. The encoded protein is CAWSVGSNSPLHF.

The chain carries TRBV19 and TRBJ2-7; 10 nucleotides agree with TRBD1. The CDR3 contains 17 residues. The germline V gene encodes CDR1 LNHDA and CDR2 SQIVND (reference sequence). J gave up 5 bases and V 0 bases, and 10 bases lay outside the gene matches. The CDR3 is CASSIERGRQGANEQYF. DNA for the CDR3: TGTGCCAGTAGTATAGAACGTGGAAGACAGGGGGCGAACGAGCAGTACTTC.

This clone was detected only once. The CDR3 spells CASSDPVSEAFF. The DNA of the CDR3 is TGTGCCAGCAGTGATCCAGTTTCGGAAGCTTTCTTT. This chain joins TRBV25-1 and TRBJ1-1, with D hard to call. Germline loops: CDR1 MGHDK, CDR2 SYGVNS. Trimming took off 3 bases at V and 8 bases at J, with 10 bases between the two ends. The CDR3 contains 12 residues.

In nucleotides, the CDR3 is TGTGCCAGCAGTGACAGGGCAGCTGGAAACACCATATATTTT. This sequence encodes CASSDRAAGNTIYF. The rearrangement joins TRBV2 to TRBJ1-3, with a tentative D call TRBD1 (5 bases). Germline CDR1 SNHLY, CDR2 FYNNEI. There are 14 residues in the CDR3. Trimming took 3 bases from V and 2 from J, leaving 8 bases between them.

DNA for the CDR3: TGTGCCAGCAGCCAAGTGATAGCGCGGGAGACCCAGTACTTC. Its translation: CASSQVIARETQYF. The chain carries TRBV4-2 and TRBJ2-5; D is perhaps TRBD2 (5 bases). V lost 1 base and J lost 5, with 11 bases in between. CDR3 length equals 14 residues. CDR1 is LGHNA, CDR2 YNFKEQ, per germline.

J is TRBJ2-4 and V is TRBV7-2, with 7 bases that match TRBD1. Germline trimming cut 1 base from V and 4 bases from J; bases unmatched to any gene: 4. Germline V gives CDR1 SGHTA, CDR2 FQGNSA. The CDR3 runs 15 residues. The CDR3 loop is CASSLGDSQKNIQYF. As DNA, the CDR3 is TGTGCCAGCAGCTTAGGGGACAGCCAGAAAAACATTCAGTACTTC. Based on the CDR3 plus reference TRBV7-2 and TRBJ2-4, the full variable domain is GAGVSQSPSNKVTEKGKDVELRCDPISGHTALYWYRQSLGQGLEFLIYFQGNSAPDKSGLPSDRFSAERTGGSVSTLTIQRTQQEDSAVYLCASSLGDSQKNIQYFGAGTRLSVL.

V is TRBV4-2 and J is TRBJ2-2; perhaps TRBD2 as D (5 bases). The CDR3 has 16 residues. CDR1 and CDR2 (germline): LGHNA, YNFKEQ. Trimming removed 4 bases from V and 4 bases from J, with 16 bases in between. CDR3 DNA sequence: TGTGCCAGCAGCCTACAAGGAGGCGGAGGCACCGGGGAGCTGTTTTTT. This gives the protein CASSLQGGGGTGELFF.

With regard to this clone: The same CDR3 is also encoded by other DNA sequences in this sample. The genes are TRBV7-8 and TRBJ1-1; no reliable D call. Trimming removed 0 bases from V and 1 base from J, with 6 bases in between. This CDR3 is 14 amino acids long. Germline loops: CDR1 SGHVS, CDR2 FQNEAQ. This CDR3 reads CASSLASGNTEAFF. CDR3 in DNA: TGTGCCAGCAGCTTAGCGTCAGGGAACACTGAAGCTTTCTTT.